The sequence of this T cell receptor beta chain was determined in a study of blood T cell repertoires in COVID-19. Authors' analysis steps: Estimates of nucleated cell counts were drawn from the amplification of reference gene primers. Profiled with immunoSEQ multiplex PCR; TCRdb holds only in-frame clones, not every one. That table supplies the V and J calls and clone size; D and trimming were determined from the DNA. The sample has about 330,000 clones, roughly 90% seen once. Germline-derived CDR1 and CDR2 are SGHTA and FQGNSA. With 5 bases clipped from V and 1 base from J, the junction kept 6 bases outside the gene matches. This CDR3 is built from 15 residues.

This chain uses TRBV7-2 with TRBJ2-3, with 7 nucleotides matching TRBD1. The sequence was obtained from a woman aged 25 to 39 who had recovered from COVID-19. Sequencing was performed on PBMCs or T cells enriched from blood (not recorded which). DNA for the CDR3: TGTGCCAGCAGCAATCGACAGGGTGGCACAGATACGCAGTATTTT. This gives the protein CASSNRQGGTDTQYF.